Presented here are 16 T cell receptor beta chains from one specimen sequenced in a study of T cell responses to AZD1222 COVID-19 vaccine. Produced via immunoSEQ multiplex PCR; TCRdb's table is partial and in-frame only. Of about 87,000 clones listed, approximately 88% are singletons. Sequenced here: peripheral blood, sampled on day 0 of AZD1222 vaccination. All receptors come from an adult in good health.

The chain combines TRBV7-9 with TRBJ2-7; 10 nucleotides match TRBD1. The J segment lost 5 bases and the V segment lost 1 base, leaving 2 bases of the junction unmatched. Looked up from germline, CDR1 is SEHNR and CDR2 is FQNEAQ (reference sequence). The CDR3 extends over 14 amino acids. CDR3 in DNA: TGTGCCAGCAGCTTAGGGGACAGGGGCCACGAGCAGTACTTC. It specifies CASSLGDRGHEQYF.

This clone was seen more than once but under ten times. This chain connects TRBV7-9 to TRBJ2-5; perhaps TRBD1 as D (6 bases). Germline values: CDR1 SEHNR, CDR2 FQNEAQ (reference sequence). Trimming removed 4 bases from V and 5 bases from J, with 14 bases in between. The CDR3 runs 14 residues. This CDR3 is CASSSTGSQETQYF. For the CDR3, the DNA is TGTGCCAGCAGCTCAACAGGGTCCCAGGAGACCCAGTACTTC.

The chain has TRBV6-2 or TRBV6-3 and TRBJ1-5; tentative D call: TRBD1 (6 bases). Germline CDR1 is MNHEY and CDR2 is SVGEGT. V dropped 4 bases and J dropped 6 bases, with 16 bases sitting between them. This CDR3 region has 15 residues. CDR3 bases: TGTGCCAGCAGTTTCCCAACAGGGTACAGTCAGCCCCAGCATTTT. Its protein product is CASSFPTGYSQPQHF.

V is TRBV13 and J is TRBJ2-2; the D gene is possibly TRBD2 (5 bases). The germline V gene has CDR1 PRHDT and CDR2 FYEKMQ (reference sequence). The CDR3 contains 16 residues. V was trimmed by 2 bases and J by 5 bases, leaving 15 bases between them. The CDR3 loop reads CASSLRLSGNTGELFF. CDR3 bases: TGTGCCAGCAGCTTAAGACTATCGGGAAATACCGGGGAGCTGTTTTTT.

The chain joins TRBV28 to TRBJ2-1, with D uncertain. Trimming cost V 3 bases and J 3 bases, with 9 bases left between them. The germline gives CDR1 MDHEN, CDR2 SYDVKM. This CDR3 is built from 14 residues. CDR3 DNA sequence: TGTGCCAGCAGTTTTGGCGGAGACTACAATGAGCAGTTCTTC. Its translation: CASSFGGDYNEQFF.

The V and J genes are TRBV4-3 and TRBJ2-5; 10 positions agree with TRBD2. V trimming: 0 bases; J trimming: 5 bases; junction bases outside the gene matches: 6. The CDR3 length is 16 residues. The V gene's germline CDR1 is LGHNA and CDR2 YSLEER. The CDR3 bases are TGCGCCAGCAGCCAAGAGCTAGCGGGAGTGCGGGAGACCCAGTACTTC. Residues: CASSQELAGVRETQYF.

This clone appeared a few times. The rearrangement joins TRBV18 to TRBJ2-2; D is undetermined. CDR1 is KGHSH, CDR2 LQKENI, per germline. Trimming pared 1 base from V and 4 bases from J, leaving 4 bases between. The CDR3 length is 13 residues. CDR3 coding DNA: TGTGCCAGCTCACCACGGGGCACCGGGGAGCTGTTTTTT. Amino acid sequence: CASSPRGTGELFF.

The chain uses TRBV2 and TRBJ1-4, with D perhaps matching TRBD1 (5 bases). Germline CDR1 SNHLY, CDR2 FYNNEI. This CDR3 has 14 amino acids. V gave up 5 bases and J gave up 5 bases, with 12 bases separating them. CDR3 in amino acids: CASSPLRDNEKLFF. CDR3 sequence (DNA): TGTGCCAGCAGTCCCCTTCGGGACAATGAAAAACTGTTTTTT.

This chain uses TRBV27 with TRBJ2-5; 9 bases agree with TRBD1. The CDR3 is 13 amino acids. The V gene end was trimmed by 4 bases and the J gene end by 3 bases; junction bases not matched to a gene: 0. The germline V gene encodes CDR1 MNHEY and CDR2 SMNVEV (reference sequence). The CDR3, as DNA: TGTGCCAGCAGTTGGACAGGGGAAGAGACCCAGTACTTC. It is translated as CASSWTGEETQYF.

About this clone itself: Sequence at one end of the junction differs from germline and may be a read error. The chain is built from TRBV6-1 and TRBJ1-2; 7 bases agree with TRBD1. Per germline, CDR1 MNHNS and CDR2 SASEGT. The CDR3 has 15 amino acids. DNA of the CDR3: TGTGCCAGCAGTGAACTCGACAGGGTTAACAATGGCTACACCTTC. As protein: CASSELDRVNNGYTF.

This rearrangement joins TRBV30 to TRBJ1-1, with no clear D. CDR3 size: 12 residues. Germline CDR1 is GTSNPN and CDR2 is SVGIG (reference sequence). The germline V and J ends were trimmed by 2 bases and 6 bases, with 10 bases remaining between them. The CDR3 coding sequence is TGTGCCTGGAGTCCTGATTACTCTGAAGCTTTCTTT. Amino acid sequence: CAWSPDYSEAFF. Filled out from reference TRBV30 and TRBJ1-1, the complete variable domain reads SQTIHQWPATLVQPVGSPLSLECTVEGTSNPNLYWYRQAAGRGLQLLFYSVGIGQISSEVPQNLSASRPQDRQFILSSKKLLLSDSGFYLCAWSPDYSEAFFGQGTRLTVV.

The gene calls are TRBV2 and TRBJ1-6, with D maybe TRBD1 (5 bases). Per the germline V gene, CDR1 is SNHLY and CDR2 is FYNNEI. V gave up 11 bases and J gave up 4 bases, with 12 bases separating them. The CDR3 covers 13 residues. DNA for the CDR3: TGTGCCGTGGGGGAAGGTTATAATTCACCCCTCCACTTT. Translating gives CAVGEGYNSPLHF.

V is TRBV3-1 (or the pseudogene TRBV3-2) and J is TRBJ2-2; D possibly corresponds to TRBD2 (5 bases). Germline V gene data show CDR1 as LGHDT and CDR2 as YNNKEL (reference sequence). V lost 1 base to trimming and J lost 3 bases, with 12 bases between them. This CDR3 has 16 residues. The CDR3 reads CASSQVTSSDTGELFF. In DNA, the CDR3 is TGTGCCAGCAGCCAAGTTACTAGTTCCGACACCGGGGAGCTGTTTTTT.

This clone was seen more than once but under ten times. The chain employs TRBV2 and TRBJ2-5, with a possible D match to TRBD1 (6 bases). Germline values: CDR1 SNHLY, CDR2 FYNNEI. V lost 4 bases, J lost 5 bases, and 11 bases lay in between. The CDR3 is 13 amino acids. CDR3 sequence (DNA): TGTGCCAGCAGTGCAGGGGTGGTGGAGACCCAGTACTTC. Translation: CASSAGVVETQYF.

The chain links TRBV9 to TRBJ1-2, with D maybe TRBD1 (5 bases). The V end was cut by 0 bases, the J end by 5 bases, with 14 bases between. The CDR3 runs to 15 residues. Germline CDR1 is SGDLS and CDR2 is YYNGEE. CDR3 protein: CASSVDPGPSYGYTF. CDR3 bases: TGTGCCAGCAGCGTAGACCCAGGGCCCTCTTATGGCTACACCTTC.

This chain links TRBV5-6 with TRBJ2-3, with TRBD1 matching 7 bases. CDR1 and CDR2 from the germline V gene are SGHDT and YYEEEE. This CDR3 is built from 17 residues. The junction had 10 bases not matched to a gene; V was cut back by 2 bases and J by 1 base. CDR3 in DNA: TGTGCCAGCAGCTTCCAGGGGGTTCCTCTAGGCACAGATACGCAGTATTTT. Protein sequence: CASSFQGVPLGTDTQYF.